These 2 T cell receptor beta chains were all obtained from the same sample, sequenced in a study of T cell repertoires in cytomegalovirus infection. MiXCR, applied by TCRdb to the reads, yields one record per CDR3 protein. Among approximately 200,000 distinct CDR3 sequences listed, under 30% were seen once. The sequenced sample consisted of PBMCs. The receptors shown here come from a human donor in good health (CMV status not recorded). Some clones in this sample may be carry-over from other donors' samples.

This clonotype was counted ten times or more. The CDR3 DNA reads TGTGCCAGCAACAGGGGGATCTACAATGAGCAGTTCTTC. Translating gives CASNRGIYNEQFF. The chain carries TRBV12-3 or TRBV12-4 and TRBJ2-1; 8 bases match TRBD1. The V segment lost 7 bases and the J segment 3 bases; nucleotides outside the gene matches: 2. The CDR3 totals 13 residues.

This clonotype has ten or more counts. The chain combines TRBV7-2 with TRBJ2-5; 7 bases are shared with TRBD2. This CDR3 spans 14 amino acids. V gave up 5 bases and J gave up 2 bases; unmatched junction bases: 5. The V gene's germline CDR1 is SGHTA and CDR2 FQGNSA. CDR3 in amino acids: CASSPGGGQETQYF. The CDR3 DNA reads TGTGCCAGCAGCCCTGGGGGGGGGCAAGAGACCCAGTACTTC. The whole variable domain, remainder taken from reference TRBV7-2 and TRBJ2-5, is GAGVSQSPSNKVTEKGKDVELRCDPISGHTALYWYRQSLGQGLEFLIYFQGNSAPDKSGLPSDRFSAERTGGSVSTLTIQRTQQEDSAVYLCASSPGGGQETQYFGPGTRLLVL.